A single sample gave rise to the 18 T cell receptor beta chains below, sequenced in a study of vaccination and CD4 T cells after COVID-19. These receptors' targets are unknown. The Oncomine TCR Beta short-read assay generated sequence data from the DNA of cultured CD4+ T cells. TCRdb independently ran MiXCR on the PCR reads; one entry per CDR3 protein. The profile shows about 7,000 distinct CDR3 sequences, 25% to 35% of them singletons. Treatment specified: roughly ten-day PBMC culture with coronavirus spike peptide pools or control peptides (ViraFEST assay). Samples of CD4+ T cells were obtained from the unexposed donor before the COVID-19 pandemic (2011-2018). Sequenced input: CD4+ T cells from blood, cultured in vitro. These receptors all stem from a human donor in good health.

This clonotype was observed a handful of times. The chain recombines TRBV7-2 with TRBJ2-1, with D tentatively TRBD1 (5 bases). The V end was cut by 3 bases, the J end by 4 bases, with 13 bases between. The CDR3 is 15 amino acids. Germline V CDR1 and CDR2: SGHTA, FQGNSA. The CDR3, as DNA: TGTGCCAGCAGCTTTGACAGCACTTCTTACAATGAGCAGTTCTTC. The encoded protein is CASSFDSTSYNEQFF.

The CDR3, as DNA: TGTGCCAGCAGTTACTCGACTAGCGGGGGCAACGAGCAGTACTTC. Encoded protein: CASSYSTSGGNEQYF. The chain is built from TRBV6-2 or TRBV6-3 and TRBJ2-7; 12 nucleotides agree with TRBD2. With 0 bases clipped from V and 5 bases from J, the junction kept 2 bases outside the gene matches. In germline, CDR1 is MNHEY, CDR2 SVGEGT. The CDR3 runs 15 residues.

This clonotype was observed once. One end of the junction varies from germline; a read error may be responsible. The chain recombines TRBV27 with TRBJ2-3, with a weak D call TRBD1 (6 bases). This CDR3 comprises 14 residues. The germline V gene encodes CDR1 MNHEY and CDR2 SMNVEV (reference sequence). The CDR3 loop is CASRDRQTTGTQYF. The CDR3 DNA is TGTGCCAGCAGGGACAGACAGACCACAGGTACGCAGTATTTT.

This clonotype has more than one count but fewer than ten. The V gene is TRBV5-5, the J gene TRBJ1-5; TRBD1 matches 7 bases. CDR1 is SGHKS, CDR2 YYEKEE, per germline (reference sequence). This CDR3 region has 16 residues. With 0 bases clipped from V and 5 bases from J, the junction kept 8 bases outside the gene matches. Written as DNA, the CDR3 is TGTGCCAGCAGCTTGGACGTAGGGGGCCCCGATCAGCCCCAGCATTTT. It is translated as CASSLDVGGPDQPQHF.

The chain has TRBV11-2 and TRBJ1-5; D is unresolved. Germline V CDR1 and CDR2: SGHAT, FQNNGV. The germline V and J ends were trimmed by 3 bases and 5 bases, with 8 bases remaining between them. The CDR3 contains 13 residues. DNA of the CDR3: TGTGCCAGCAGCTTTTCGTGGGATCAGCCCCAGCATTTT. Its protein product is CASSFSWDQPQHF.

The rearrangement joins TRBV11-3 to TRBJ2-2; 10 nucleotides line up with TRBD1. The CDR3 contains 15 residues. V shed 4 bases, J shed 5 bases, and the junction held 4 bases outside the gene matches. CDR1 SGHNT and CDR2 YENEEA come from the germline V gene. The CDR3 reads CASSSDRGLTGELFF. Here the CDR3 DNA reads TGTGCCAGCAGCTCCGACAGGGGGCTGACCGGGGAGCTGTTTTTT.

The chain carries TRBV9 and TRBJ2-2; no clear D. Germline V gene sequence: CDR1 SGDLS, CDR2 YYNGEE. V lost 0 bases to trimming and J lost 6 bases, with 9 bases between them. The CDR3 is made up of 14 amino acids. The CDR3 DNA is TGTGCCAGCAGCGTAGTGACTCCTCCCGGGGAGCTGTTTTTT. Amino acids: CASSVVTPPGELFF. The complete variable domain, with remaining parts taken from reference TRBV9 and TRBJ2-2, reads DSGVTQTPKHLITATGQRVTLRCSPRSGDLSVYWYQQSLDQGLQFLIQYYNGEERAKGNILERFSAQQFPDLHSELNLSSLELGDSALYFCASSVVTPPGELFFGEGSRLTVL.

The CDR3 DNA follows: TGTGCCAGCAGTTTATCGATGGGTCCCAGGGGCTCGACTGAAGCTTTCTTT. Protein product: CASSLSMGPRGSTEAFF. The chain joins TRBV27 to TRBJ1-1; a weak D match, TRBD1 (6 bases). Trimming shortened V by 0 bases and J by 5 bases, and 19 bases separated the two germline ends. The length of the CDR3 is 17 residues. The germline CDR1 and CDR2 sequences are MNHEY and SMNVEV (reference sequence).

The chain combines TRBV18 with TRBJ1-1, with a tentative D call TRBD1 (5 bases). Trimming stripped 6 bases from V and 4 bases from J, with 12 bases between. CDR1 KGHSH and CDR2 LQKENI come from the germline V gene. The CDR3 is 13 amino acids. CDR3 sequence (DNA): TGTGCCAGCTCCCCGGCTAGGGGCACTGAAGCTTTCTTT. Protein: CASSPARGTEAFF.

This clonotype was seen a few times. This rearrangement joins TRBV29-1 to TRBJ1-1; tentatively, D is TRBD1 (5 bases). The V and J ends lost 5 bases and 5 bases respectively, with 12 bases between them. The CDR3 contains 12 residues. The V gene's germline CDR1 is SQVTM and CDR2 ANQGSEA. CDR3 region: CSVWYGGTEAFF. The CDR3 DNA follows: TGCAGCGTTTGGTACGGGGGAACTGAAGCTTTCTTT.

The chain is built from TRBV2 and TRBJ1-5; D gene ambiguous. Trimming removed 6 bases at V and 7 bases at J, with 19 bases between. Germline values: CDR1 SNHLY, CDR2 FYNNEI. This CDR3 is built from 15 residues. DNA of the CDR3: TGTGCCAGCAGCGAGGCGGCCATTTCTGGGCAGCCCCAGCATTTT. Translating gives CASSEAAISGQPQHF. The variable domain in full, with the rest retrieved from reference TRBV2 and TRBJ1-5, is EPEVTQTPSHQVTQMGQEVILRCVPISNHLYFYWYRQILGQKVEFLVSFYNNEISEKSEIFDDQFSVERPDGSNFTLKIRSTKLEDSAMYFCASSEAAISGQPQHFGDGTRLSIL.

This clonotype has only a few counts. The chain has TRBV2 and TRBJ2-2, with a tentative D call TRBD2 (5 bases). The germline V and J ends were trimmed by 8 bases and 6 bases, with 16 bases remaining between them. CDR3 length: 14 amino acids. In germline, CDR1 is SNHLY, CDR2 FYNNEI. The CDR3 loop reads CASSSGVEAGELFF. CDR3 DNA: TGTGCCAGCTCCTCCGGGGTAGAAGCCGGGGAGCTGTTTTTT.

This chain joins TRBV27 and TRBJ1-5; D is possibly TRBD1 (6 bases). V dropped 8 bases and J dropped 3 bases, with 20 bases sitting between them. Looked up from germline, CDR1 is MNHEY and CDR2 is SMNVEV (reference sequence). This CDR3 spans 16 amino acids. CDR3 nucleotides: TGTGCCAGCGTGTCCACCGACAGGTCACTCAATCAGCCCCAGCATTTT. Its translation is CASVSTDRSLNQPQHF.

The chain carries TRBV5-6 and TRBJ1-5; D call uncertain. V lost 4 bases and J 1 base, leaving 3 bases between the germline ends. This CDR3 region has 12 residues. Looked up from germline, CDR1 is SGHDT and CDR2 is YYEEEE. In nucleotides, the CDR3 is TGTGCCAGCAGCCAGAGCAATCAGCCCCAGCATTTT. Protein sequence: CASSQSNQPQHF.

The CDR3 sequence: CASSEWEAGRSPLHF. CDR3 bases: TGTGCCAGCAGTGAATGGGAGGCAGGGCGTTCACCCCTCCACTTT. The V call is TRBV2, the J call TRBJ1-6; D is perhaps TRBD1 (5 bases). From germline, CDR1 is SNHLY and CDR2 FYNNEI. The V and J ends lost 2 bases and 9 bases respectively, with 14 bases between them. The CDR3 consists of 15 residues.

The sample holds a few counts of this clonotype. The CDR3 bases are TGTGCCAGCGGGCCTAGGCAGCCCCAGCATTTT. It codes for CASGPRQPQHF. The V and J genes are TRBV5-8 and TRBJ1-5; D call uncertain. Per germline, CDR1 SGHTS and CDR2 YDEGEE. The CDR3 sequence is 11 residues long. Trimming left V 7 bases short and J 7 bases short, with 9 bases between.

The CDR3 loop is CASSQTGSKGYTF. The CDR3 DNA is TGTGCCAGCAGCCAAACAGGGTCAAAAGGCTACACCTTC. The chain combines TRBV6-4 with TRBJ1-2; D might be TRBD1 (6 bases). V lost 6 bases to trimming and J lost 8 bases, with 16 bases between them. From germline, CDR1 is MRHNA and CDR2 SNTAGT. This CDR3 has 13 amino acids.

This chain uses TRBV11-3 with TRBJ2-1; 8 nucleotides agree with TRBD2. Germline loops: CDR1 SGHNT, CDR2 YENEEA. V gave up 2 bases and J gave up 6 bases; unmatched junction bases: 6. This CDR3 is 15 amino acids long. The CDR3 protein is CASSLFGGARNEQFF. The CDR3 region has the DNA TGTGCCAGCAGCTTATTCGGGGGGGCCCGCAATGAGCAGTTCTTC.